One and the same sample provided the 15 T cell receptor beta chains below, sequenced in a study of T cell repertoires in cytomegalovirus infection (dated by TCRdb to the late 2010s). Sequencer: Illumina HiSeq 1500. Starting from the raw public reads, TCRdb applied fastp trimming at Q25, assembled clones with MiXCR and retained in-frame beta chains. Each CDR3 protein appears once, grouped with its most common genes and DNA. The table for this sample lists about 8,000 distinct CDR3 sequences; roughly 50% of them were counted only once. Together, the top ten hold 55% to 80% of the sample. For these TCRs, the target antigens are not known. Sequencing used PBMCs, sequenced either directly or after in vitro stimulation (not recorded which). These receptors originate from a human donor in good health (CMV status not recorded). Some clones in this sample may be carry-over from other donors' samples.

A single count supports this clonotype. The rearrangement joins TRBV19 to TRBJ2-2; no firm D call. The V end was cut by 3 bases, the J end by 1 base, with 15 bases between. Germline V lookup: CDR1 LNHDA, CDR2 SQIVND (reference sequence). The CDR3 totals 17 residues. The CDR3 reads CASSIPPTVLNTGELFF. CDR3 DNA: TGTGCCAGTAGTATCCCGCCGACGGTACTGAACACCGGGGAGCTGTTTTTT.

This sequence joins TRBV29-1 and TRBJ2-2, with D unresolved. Germline V CDR1 and CDR2: SQVTM, ANQGSEA. The V end was cut by 2 bases, the J end by 6 bases, with 7 bases between. The CDR3 runs to 12 residues. The CDR3 sequence is CSVENFAGELFF. CDR3 sequence (DNA): TGCAGCGTTGAAAATTTCGCCGGGGAGCTGTTTTTT.

Comments on this clonotype: Its ends do not fully match the called genes, so a read error is possible. The V and J genes are TRBV7-9 and TRBJ2-1; D remains ambiguous. Germline-derived CDR1 and CDR2 are SEHNR and FQNEAQ (reference sequence). The CDR3 is made up of 16 amino acids. The CDR3 loop reads CASSLLGKSAYYEQVF. DNA for the CDR3: TGTGCCAGCAGCTTGTTGGGAAAATCCGCCTACTATGAGCAGGTATTC.

This clonotype was seen ten or more times. V and J are TRBV27 and TRBJ2-1, with 14 bases identical to TRBD2. CDR3 length: 19 residues. Looked up from germline, CDR1 is MNHEY and CDR2 is SMNVEV (reference sequence). V dropped 6 bases and J dropped 2; count of bases not matched to a gene: 12. The CDR3 region has the DNA TGTGCCAGCAGCATTGGGACTAGCGGGGGCCTGGGGGCCTACAATGAGCAGTTCTTC. It codes for CASSIGTSGGLGAYNEQFF.

Comment on this clonotype: One end of the junction is discordant with germline, which a read error may explain. The chain links TRBV7-2 to TRBJ2-5; the match to TRBD1 covers 7 bases. Germline V gene sequence: CDR1 SGHTA, CDR2 FQGNSA. CDR3 length equals 14 residues. This CDR3 reads CAISYDRDVETQYF. The CDR3 DNA reads as TGTGCCATCAGCTATGACAGGGATGTGGAGACCCAGTACTTC. The variable domain in full, completed from reference TRBV7-2 and TRBJ2-5, reads GAGVSQSPSNKVTEKGKDVELRCDPISGHTALYWYRQSLGQGLEFLIYFQGNSAPDKSGLPSDRFSAERTGGSVSTLTIQRTQQEDSAVYLCAISYDRDVETQYFGPGTRLLVL.

The table lists this clonotype with a few counts. CDR3 protein: CASSFAWDGYTF. The CDR3 DNA is TGTGCCAGCAGCTTCGCTTGGGATGGCTACACCTTC. This chain links TRBV7-4 with TRBJ1-2, with D hard to call. In germline, CDR1 is SGHVT, CDR2 SQSDAQ. V lost 3 bases, J lost 6 bases, and 8 bases lay in between. This CDR3 spans 12 amino acids.

This chain links TRBV28 with TRBJ1-2, with TRBD1 as a possible D gene (6 bases). The germline CDR1 and CDR2 sequences are MDHEN and SYDVKM. The CDR3 has 13 amino acids. V lost 6 bases, J lost 5 bases, and 13 bases lay in between. The CDR3: CASSSTGLYGYTF. The CDR3 DNA reads as TGTGCCAGCAGCTCGACAGGCCTATATGGCTACACCTTC.

The V and J genes are TRBV7-6 and TRBJ2-7; 8 bases match TRBD2. The CDR3 is 13 residues long. Trimming at V came to 5 bases and at J to 4 bases, leaving 4 bases not matched to a gene. CDR1 and CDR2 (germline): SGHVS, FNYEAQ. As DNA, the CDR3 is TGTGCCAGCAGCATCGGGGGGGGGTACGAGCAGTACTTC. Its translation is CASSIGGGYEQYF.

The J gene is TRBJ2-7, the V gene TRBV7-9, with D possibly being TRBD1 (6 bases). Germline CDR1 and CDR2: SEHNR and FQNEAQ (reference sequence). Trimming removed 1 base from V and 0 bases from J, with 16 bases in between. The length of the CDR3 is 17 residues. CDR3 bases: TGTGCCAGCAGCTTAGATTCCCCAGGGGAGTTCTCCTACGAGCAGTACTTC. Protein product: CASSLDSPGEFSYEQYF. The full variable domain, completed using reference TRBV7-9 and TRBJ2-7, is DTGVSQNPRHKITKRGQNVTFRCDPISEHNRLYWYRQTLGQGPEFLTYFQNEAQLEKSRLLSDRFSAERPKGSFSTLEIQRTEQGDSAMYLCASSLDSPGEFSYEQYFGPGTRLTVT.

CDR3 loop: CSARGPTGSGELFF. The CDR3 DNA is TGCAGTGCTAGAGGTCCGACCGGATCGGGGGAGCTGTTTTTT. The chain links TRBV20-1 to TRBJ2-2, with D hard to call. The CDR3 runs 14 residues. Germline V gives CDR1 DFQATT, CDR2 SNEGSKA (reference sequence). V shed 1 base and J shed 8 bases, with 14 bases lying between them.

This clonotype came up a few times. This chain connects TRBV27 to TRBJ2-1, with 13 nucleotides matching TRBD2. In germline, CDR1 is MNHEY, CDR2 SMNVEV (reference sequence). V gave up 4 bases and J gave up 1 base; unmatched junction bases: 4. The CDR3 covers 17 residues. CDR3 amino acids: CASSSPTSGRSYNEQFF. As DNA, the CDR3 is TGTGCCAGCAGTTCCCCGACTAGCGGGAGGTCCTACAATGAGCAGTTCTTC.

Points on this clonotype: Germline is not matched at one junction end, which may reflect a read error. The V call is TRBV7-6, the J call TRBJ1-5; D is uncertain. This CDR3 has 15 residues. Germline V lookup: CDR1 SGHVS, CDR2 FNYEAQ. The CDR3 coding sequence is TGTGCCAGCAGCCCCGAAACATACAGCACTCAGCCCCCTCCTTTT. This gives the protein CASSPETYSTQPPPF. Based on the CDR3 plus reference TRBV7-6 and TRBJ1-5, the full variable domain is GAGVSQSPRYKVTKRGQDVALRCDPISGHVSLYWYRQALGQGPEFLTYFNYEAQQDKSGLPNDRFSAERPEGSISTLTIQRTEQRDSAMYRCASSPETYSTQPPPFGDGTRLSIL.

A remark on this clonotype: At one boundary the junction diverges from the germline segment, which might be a read error. This chain links TRBV20-1 with TRBJ2-5, with unresolved D. The CDR3 is 15 amino acids. Germline loops: CDR1 DFQATT, CDR2 SNEGSKA (reference sequence). The CDR3 here is CGASRRGGVLETQYF. CDR3 bases: TGCGGTGCCAGTCGTCGCGGTGGAGTCTTAGAGACCCAGTACTTC.

This clonotype appeared once. The J gene is TRBJ1-1, the V gene TRBV3-1; D is uncertain. V lost 0 bases to trimming and J lost 0 bases, with 17 bases between them. This CDR3 is built from 18 residues. From germline, CDR1 is LGHDT and CDR2 YNNKEL (reference sequence). CDR3 in DNA: TGTGCCAGCAGCCAAGATCGGGTCACCAGAGCTTTGAACACTGAAGCTTTCTTT. Its translation is CASSQDRVTRALNTEAFF.

Regarding this clonotype: The CDR3 carries no conserved terminal phenylalanine or tryptophan, so it likely arises from a read error. Because the CDR3's place on the DNA is in doubt, the DNA is left out and the CDR3 is given as listed by TCRdb. The chain couples TRBV12-3 or TRBV12-4 to TRBJ1-1; TRBD1 reflects the table's D call only, with no check against the DNA. Including both end residues, the CDR3 is 15 amino acids long. CDR3: CASSPPTGVNAEACL.